This T cell receptor (beta chain) stems from a study of T cells in Graves' hyperthyroidism and ophthalmopathy. The investigators amplified TCR beta CDR3 regions from RNA transcripts. A first-round RT-PCR of the TCR CDR3 used the HTBI primer set. Using its own MiXCR run on the multiplex PCR reads, TCRdb lists one record per CDR3 protein. Of more than 550,000 distinct CDR3 sequences listed, roughly 46% are singletons. Comment on this clonotype: Its specificity is unknown.

Trimming took 4 bases from V and 2 from J; bases not matched to a gene: 3. The length of the CDR3 is 14 residues. CDR1 SGHVS and CDR2 FQNEAQ come from the germline V gene. Study-wide results and caveats: A model using 13 V-J features told ophthalmopathy apart from stable hyperthyroidism. Peripheral blood also featured most of the thyroid clonotypes expanded above 0.001. Progression to ophthalmopathy was predicted a median of roughly 6.6 months early.

Diagnostic assessment was based on clinical symptoms, serum thyroxine and TRAb, thyroid ultrasound and orbital computed tomography. The sequence came from an adult man with Graves' disease, either hyperthyroidism or ophthalmopathy (not recorded which). The chain combines TRBV7-8 with TRBJ2-5; 8 bases map to TRBD1. Sequencing input: peripheral blood or thyroid tissue (not recorded which). CDR3 bases: TGTGCCAGCAGCTCGCGGACAGGGCAAGAGACCCAGTACTTC. It encodes CASSSRTGQETQYF.